The next 22 T cell receptor beta chains were all read from a single sample in a study of early T cells in non-severe SARS-CoV-2 infection. TCRdb re-called the 5' RACE reads with MiXCR, one entry per CDR3 protein. The sample has over 50,000 distinct CDR3 sequences; roughly a tenth are singletons. Input material: whole blood. The receptors come from an adult who was a healthcare worker with PCR-confirmed SARS-CoV-2 infection or an uninfected control (not recorded which).

There are many counts of this clonotype. The V call is TRBV18, the J call TRBJ1-6; TRBD1 agrees at 8 bases. J gave up 7 bases and V 4 bases, and 9 bases lay outside the gene matches. This CDR3 comprises 16 residues. CDR1 is KGHSH and CDR2 is LQKENI in the germline V gene. CDR3 region: CASSLTTGGWNSPLHF. CDR3 in DNA: TGTGCCAGCTCACTCACTACAGGGGGATGGAATTCACCCCTCCACTTT.

In its sample, this clonotype was seen many times. The rearrangement joins TRBV10-3 to TRBJ1-2; unclear D gene. This CDR3 is built from 12 residues. Trimming stripped 2 bases from V and 5 bases from J, with 6 bases between. The germline V gene encodes CDR1 ENHRY and CDR2 SYGVKD. CDR3 sequence (DNA): TGTGCCATCAGTGAGCCCGGGTATGGCTACACCTTC. This codes for CAISEPGYGYTF.

This clonotype has only one observation. The chain uses TRBV5-1 and TRBJ2-1; the match to TRBD2 covers 11 bases. Per germline, CDR1 SGHRS and CDR2 YFSETQ. V gave up 0 bases and J gave up 5 bases; unmatched junction bases: 7. This CDR3 is 17 amino acids long. In nucleotides, the CDR3 is TGCGCCAGCAGCTTGGCCGCTAGCGGGGGGTCGCACAATGAGCAGTTCTTC. Translated: CASSLAASGGSHNEQFF.

The V and J genes are TRBV20-1 and TRBJ2-5; TRBD1 agrees at 8 bases. Germline V gene lookup returns CDR1 DFQATT and CDR2 SNEGSKA (reference sequence). V lost 0 bases and J lost 5; bases outside the gene matches: 5. This CDR3 has 14 residues. CDR3 loop: CSARDVTGGETQYF. The CDR3 DNA is TGCAGTGCTAGAGATGTTACAGGGGGGGAGACCCAGTACTTC.

This clonotype was found many times. The J gene is TRBJ2-1, the V gene TRBV7-3, with 11 bases matching TRBD2. The junction had 7 bases not matched to a gene; V was cut back by 1 base and J by 8 bases. The CDR3 runs to 16 residues. The germline V gene encodes CDR1 SGHTA and CDR2 FQGTGA. CDR3 DNA: TGTGCCAGCAGCTTAATCGGGACTAGCGGCGGGGATGAGCAGTTCTTC. Its translation is CASSLIGTSGGDEQFF.

In its sample, this clonotype was seen many times. This chain uses TRBV4-2 with TRBJ2-7; the D is unclear. The CDR3 consists of 14 residues. Germline V CDR1 and CDR2: LGHNA, YNFKEQ. Trimming took off 1 base at V and 4 bases at J, with 11 bases between the two ends. Here the CDR3 DNA reads TGTGCCAGCAGCCAAGGGGCCAGCCGGTACGAGCAGTACTTC. This gives the protein CASSQGASRYEQYF.

This clonotype was counted many times. J is TRBJ2-1 and V is TRBV7-9; 7 bases are shared with TRBD1. Germline loops: CDR1 SEHNR, CDR2 FQNEAQ (reference sequence). Trimming cost V 6 bases and J 4 bases; bases outside gene matches: 0. The CDR3 contains 12 residues. The CDR3 protein is CASRDRYNEQFF. CDR3 in DNA: TGTGCCAGCAGGGACAGGTACAATGAGCAGTTCTTC.

The chain uses TRBV2 and TRBJ2-2; D is possibly TRBD1 (5 bases). The germline CDR1 and CDR2 sequences are SNHLY and FYNNEI. Trimming took off 5 bases at V and 0 bases at J, with 13 bases between the two ends. CDR3 length equals 16 residues. The CDR3 region is CASSFLTESNTGELFF. In DNA form, the CDR3 reads TGTGCCAGCAGTTTTTTGACAGAGTCGAACACCGGGGAGCTGTTTTTT. The full variable domain, rest sourced from reference TRBV2 and TRBJ2-2, is EPEVTQTPSHQVTQMGQEVILRCVPISNHLYFYWYRQILGQKVEFLVSFYNNEISEKSEIFDDQFSVERPDGSNFTLKIRSTKLEDSAMYFCASSFLTESNTGELFFGEGSRLTVL.

The chain carries TRBV18 and TRBJ2-7, with TRBD1 as a possible D gene (8 bases). The V and J ends lost 5 bases and 3 bases respectively, with 20 bases between them. CDR3 length: 16 residues. Germline CDR1 is KGHSH and CDR2 is LQKENI. This CDR3 reads CASSSQQGGDRYEQYF. As DNA, the CDR3 is TGTGCCAGCTCATCGCAACAGGGGGGGGACCGCTACGAGCAGTACTTC.

The rearrangement links TRBV7-2 to TRBJ1-1, with D unclear. CDR1 SGHTA and CDR2 FQGNSA come from the germline V gene. Trimming took 0 bases from V and 1 from J, leaving 15 bases between them. The CDR3 is 17 residues long. The DNA for the CDR3 is TGTGCCAGCAGCTTAGCATCTAGGGTAGTGGGGAACACTGAAGCTTTCTTT. Protein: CASSLASRVVGNTEAFF.

The chain couples TRBV19 to TRBJ2-5; D assignment may be TRBD1 or TRBD2 (5 bases each). Germline V CDR1 and CDR2: LNHDA, SQIVND (reference sequence). The CDR3 covers 12 residues. The germline V and J ends were trimmed by 9 bases and 5 bases, with 13 bases remaining between them. CDR3 nucleotides: TGTGCCAGCAGCGCCGGGACGGAGACCCAGTACTTC. This translates into CASSAGTETQYF.

There are many counts of this clonotype. J is TRBJ1-4 and V is TRBV19; D perhaps matches TRBD1 (6 bases). The germline V and J ends were trimmed by 5 bases and 2 bases, with 9 bases remaining between them. Germline V gene sequence: CDR1 LNHDA, CDR2 SQIVND (reference sequence). The length of the CDR3 is 14 residues. DNA of the CDR3: TGTGCCAGTAGTCCGGGGGGCACTAATGAAAAACTGTTTTTT. Amino acids: CASSPGGTNEKLFF.

This clonotype occurred many times. The rearrangement uses TRBV20-1 and TRBJ1-5; D may be TRBD1 (6 bases). The germline CDR1 and CDR2 sequences are DFQATT and SNEGSKA (reference sequence). The length of the CDR3 is 14 residues. The ends were cut back, 2 bases at V and 6 bases at J, with 14 bases in the middle. DNA of the CDR3: TGCAGTGCTAGACCCAGGGGTGGGGGTCAGCCCCAGCATTTT. This codes for CSARPRGGGQPQHF.

This clonotype has ten or more counts. This chain connects TRBV18 to TRBJ2-1; no firm D call. Germline V gives CDR1 KGHSH, CDR2 LQKENI. The CDR3 totals 13 residues. Trimming took 5 bases from V and 7 from J, leaving 12 bases between them. The CDR3 nucleotides read TGTGCCAGCTCAACTCAGCAGTATAATGAGCAGTTCTTC. This translates into CASSTQQYNEQFF.

This clonotype has a count of ten or more. V is TRBV5-1 and J is TRBJ1-3; D is possibly TRBD1 (5 bases). Trimming cost V 4 bases and J 4 bases, with 15 bases left between them. The CDR3 is 15 residues long. The germline gives CDR1 SGHRS, CDR2 YFSETQ. The chain's CDR3 is CASSPAQAPGNTIYF. For the CDR3, the DNA is TGCGCCAGCAGCCCGGCACAGGCACCAGGAAACACCATATATTTT.

At least ten counts were recorded for this clonotype. The chain couples TRBV7-2 to TRBJ1-3, with D hard to call. Trimming took off 0 bases at V and 0 bases at J, with 6 bases between the two ends. This CDR3 comprises 15 residues. Per the germline V gene, CDR1 is SGHTA and CDR2 is FQGNSA. Here the CDR3 DNA reads TGTGCCAGCAGCTTAGCTACAATCTCTGGAAACACCATATATTTT. It encodes CASSLATISGNTIYF.

The gene calls are TRBV4-2 and TRBJ2-3, with 7 nucleotides matching TRBD2. The CDR3 runs 15 residues. Looked up from germline, CDR1 is LGHNA and CDR2 is YNFKEQ. V was clipped by 2 bases and J by 1 base; unmatched bases: 3. The CDR3 is CASSQPAGGTDTQYF. DNA of the CDR3: TGTGCCAGCAGCCAACCCGCGGGGGGCACAGATACGCAGTATTTT.

The chain carries TRBV12-5 and TRBJ1-1, with D perhaps TRBD1 (5 bases). V gave up 5 bases and J gave up 8 bases, with 12 bases separating them. The CDR3 covers 12 residues. Per germline, CDR1 LGHNT and CDR2 FRNRAP. CDR3 loop: CASGKDSAEAFF. The CDR3, as DNA: TGTGCTAGTGGTAAAGACAGCGCCGAAGCTTTCTTT.

CDR3 sequence reads: CASSLQTGGFSGNTIYF. Written as DNA, the CDR3 is TGCGCCAGCAGCTTGCAGACAGGGGGCTTCTCTGGAAACACCATATATTTT. The J gene is TRBJ1-3, the V gene TRBV5-1; 10 bases line up with TRBD1. The V gene end was trimmed by 1 base and the J gene end by 0 bases; junction bases not matched to a gene: 4. Germline lookup yields CDR1 SGHRS and CDR2 YFSETQ. This CDR3 comprises 17 residues.

V is TRBV15 and J is TRBJ2-5, with TRBD2 matching 8 bases. The ends lost 4 bases at V and 13 bases at J; junction bases unmatched: 11. This CDR3 region has 13 residues. CDR1 LNHNV and CDR2 YYDKDF come from the germline V gene (reference sequence). In nucleotides, the CDR3 is TGTGCCACCAGCACTAACGGACTAGCCGGCACGTACTTC. This sequence encodes CATSTNGLAGTYF.

This clonotype has just a few counts. CDR3 protein: CASSPTGLAGGRELFF. Written as DNA, the CDR3 is TGTGCCAGCAGTCCGACGGGACTAGCGGGGGGAAGGGAGCTGTTTTTT. The V and J genes are TRBV28 and TRBJ2-2, with 15 bases identical to TRBD2. The junction had 7 bases not matched to a gene; V was cut back by 5 bases and J by 9 bases. The CDR3 is 16 residues long. CDR1 is MDHEN and CDR2 is SYDVKM in the germline V gene.

This clonotype was counted at least ten times. The gene calls are TRBV5-1 and TRBJ2-5; D not certain. Germline-derived CDR1 and CDR2 are SGHRS and YFSETQ. V lost 6 bases and J 5 bases, leaving 8 bases between the germline ends. This CDR3 is 11 amino acids long. For the CDR3, the DNA is TGCGCCAGCACTTTGGAGGAGACCCAGTACTTC. It specifies CASTLEETQYF.